A selection of T cell receptor beta chains follows, all from one sample in a study of identical twins. From the 5' RACE reads, TCRdb called clonotypes with MiXCR, one entry per CDR3 protein. The table lists approximately 1.8 million distinct CDR3 sequences, around a third of them singletons, with approximately 0.25% in the top ten. The specimen sequenced was cord blood. The receptors were gathered from a newborn girl in good health. Each CDR3 is given with its conserved first and last residue. Fields, in order: CDR3 protein, CDR3 DNA, D gene, V gene, J gene, clone size. D genes are given only for firm matches. Some rows have no size entry. The others give once, few or many, or a class for an expanded clone.

CASSQDRSPDTQYF,TGTGCCAGCAGCCAAGATCGGAGTCCCGATACGCAGTATTTT,.,TRBV4-2,TRBJ2-3,few
CASSLHESSYEQYF,TGTGCCAGTAGTCTGCACGAGAGCTCCTACGAGCAGTACTTC,.,TRBV19,TRBJ2-7,.
CASSPDREQDNEQYF,TGTGCCAGCAGCCCCGACAGGGAACAAGACAATGAGCAGTACTTC,TRBD1,TRBV12-3/TRBV12-4,TRBJ2-5,few
CASRGEQGNTGELFF,TGTGCCAGCAGGGGGGAGCAGGGAAACACCGGGGAGCTGTTTTTT,.,TRBV2,TRBJ2-2,.
CASSPEAQANYGYTF,TGTGCCAGTAGCCCCGAGGCCCAAGCTAACTATGGCTACACCTTC,.,TRBV3-1,TRBJ1-2,.
CAIGPTSGGAYNEQFF,TGTGCCATCGGCCCGACTAGCGGGGGGGCTTACAATGAGCAGTTCTTC,TRBD2,TRBV10-3,TRBJ2-1,few
CASSYSGGDITDTQYF,TGTGCCAGCAGTTACTCGGGCGGGGACATCACAGATACGCAGTATTTT,.,TRBV6-6,TRBJ2-3,few
CASSTDRGEDTQYF,TGTGCCAGTAGTACAGATAGGGGAGAAGATACGCAGTATTTT,.,TRBV19,TRBJ2-3,.
CASSFPKLPPYNEQFF,TGTGCCAGCAGCTTCCCTAAGCTTCCCCCTTACAATGAGCAGTTCTTC,.,TRBV7-2,TRBJ2-1,many
CASSPGGASSYNSPLHF,TGCGCCAGCAGCCCTGGGGGCGCGAGCTCCTATAATTCACCCCTCCACTTT,.,TRBV5-1,TRBJ1-6,.
CASLRERGFYNEQYF,TGTGCCAGCTTGAGGGAGAGGGGCTTCTACAATGAGCAGTACTTC,.,TRBV18,TRBJ2-7,.
CASSEALPDEQYF,TGTGCCAGCAGTGAAGCGCTTCCGGATGAGCAGTACTTC,.,TRBV2,TRBJ2-7,.
CSVEGSTETQYF,TGCAGCGTTGAGGGGTCGACAGAGACCCAGTACTTC,.,TRBV29-1,TRBJ2-5,many
CASSSSTSRPEQYF,TGCGCCAGCAGTTCCTCGACTAGCAGACCTGAGCAGTACTTC,TRBD2,TRBV5-1,TRBJ2-5,.
CAIRLTSGYNEQFF,TGTGCCATCAGGTTGACTAGCGGGTACAATGAGCAGTTCTTC,TRBD2,TRBV10-3,TRBJ2-1,many
CASGQGGSLGPDTQYF,TGTGCCAGCGGACAGGGCGGAAGCCTTGGCCCAGATACGCAGTATTTT,TRBD1,TRBV27,TRBJ2-3,few
CASSQEWGQVHNEQFF,TGTGCCAGCAGCCAAGAATGGGGACAGGTACACAATGAGCAGTTCTTC,TRBD1,TRBV14,TRBJ2-1,.
CSVAQGHSNQPQHF,TGCAGCGTAGCGCAGGGCCATAGCAATCAGCCCCAGCATTTT,.,TRBV29-1,TRBJ1-5,few
CASSLAGNHYYEQYF,TGTGCCAGCAGCCTAGCGGGGAACCACTACTACGAGCAGTACTTC,TRBD2,TRBV3-1,TRBJ2-7,.
CASSETVARGQETQYF,TGTGCCAGCAGTGAAACTGTAGCACGGGGGCAAGAGACCCAGTACTTC,.,TRBV6-1,TRBJ2-5,.
CASSLEYRYNEQYF,TGTGCCAGCAGCTTAGAGTACCGGTACAATGAGCAGTACTTC,.,TRBV11-2,TRBJ2-7,.
CSVDGRGCNEQFF,TGCAGCGTTGATGGGCGGGGCTGCAATGAGCAGTTCTTC,.,TRBV29-1,TRBJ2-1,once
CSARTVTGGVGPNYGYTF,TGCAGTGCTAGAACGGTTACAGGGGGCGTAGGGCCTAACTATGGCTACACCTTC,TRBD1,TRBV20-1,TRBJ1-2,.
CSIPGHLNTEAFF,TGCAGTATCCCGGGACACCTAAACACTGAAGCTTTCTTT,.,TRBV20-1,TRBJ1-1,.
CASSQDLTGYNEQFF,TGCGCCAGCAGCCAAGATTTGACAGGCTACAATGAGCAGTTCTTC,.,TRBV4-1,TRBJ2-1,.
CSVVSGASSYNEQYF,TGCAGCGTTGTAAGCGGCGCGAGCTCCTACAATGAGCAGTACTTC,.,TRBV29-1,TRBJ2-7,few
CASRDRVNLRTGELFF,TGTGCCAGCAGAGACAGGGTGAACCTAAGAACCGGGGAGCTGTTTTTT,TRBD1,TRBV6-1,TRBJ2-2,few
CASSLVRLRRDTEAFF,TGCGCCAGCAGCTTAGTCCGGCTGAGACGGGATACTGAAGCTTTCTTT,.,TRBV5-1,TRBJ1-1,.
CASSLGLGELFF,TGCGCCAGCAGCTTAGGGCTGGGGGAGCTGTTTTTT,.,TRBV5-1,TRBJ2-2,.
CASSISGAAYEQFF,TGTGCCAGCAGCATTAGCGGGGCAGCCTACGAGCAGTTCTTC,TRBD2,TRBV7-2,TRBJ2-1,once
CASSFGNLNYGYTF,TGTGCCAGCAGTTTCGGAAACTTAAACTATGGCTACACCTTC,.,TRBV12-3/TRBV12-4,TRBJ1-2,few
CSAREPAGKQPQHF,TGCAGTGCTAGAGAGCCCGCGGGCAAGCAGCCCCAGCATTTT,.,TRBV20-1,TRBJ1-5,.
CASSLAYTGELFF,TGTGCCAGCAGCTTAGCTTACACCGGGGAGCTGTTTTTT,.,TRBV7-6,TRBJ2-2,.
CASSLRLAGEYEQFF,TGTGCCAGCAGTTTACGACTAGCGGGAGAGTATGAGCAGTTCTTC,TRBD2,TRBV12-3/TRBV12-4,TRBJ2-1,.
CASSFERNYGYTF,TGCGCCAGCAGCTTCGAGAGAAACTATGGCTACACCTTC,.,TRBV5-1,TRBJ1-2,many
CASRGLAEQSSYNEQYF,TGTGCCAGCAGGGGACTAGCGGAGCAGAGCTCCTACAATGAGCAGTACTTC,TRBD2,TRBV6-1,TRBJ2-5,.
CASSQVRTSRGITVTQYF,TGTGCCAGCAGCCAAGTACGGACTAGCAGGGGAATAACAGTTACGCAGTATTTT,TRBD2,TRBV4-2,TRBJ2-3,.
CSARGGSGETQYF,TGCAGTGCTAGAGGCGGGTCGGGGGAGACCCAGTACTTC,.,TRBV20-1,TRBJ2-5,.
CASSYPRFGGRNQPQHF,TGTGCCAGCAGTTACCCACGGTTCGGTGGACGCAATCAGCCCCAGCATTTT,.,TRBV6-5,TRBJ1-5,few
CASSYSTLTEAFF,TGTGCCAGCAGTTACAGTACCCTCACTGAAGCTTTCTTT,.,TRBV6-5,TRBJ1-1,.
CASSVDGGGTEAFF,TGTGCCAGCAGCGTAGATGGGGGGGGCACTGAAGCTTTCTTT,.,TRBV9,TRBJ1-1,few
CASWGLRSSYEQYF,TGTGCCAGTTGGGGCCTCCGGAGCTCCTACGAGCAGTACTTC,.,TRBV28,TRBJ2-7,few
CASSEKGGSITDTQYF,TGTGCCAGCAGTGAGAAGGGGGGATCTATCACAGATACGCAGTATTTT,.,TRBV6-1,TRBJ2-3,.
CSVDGSMTDTQYF,TGCAGCGTTGATGGTAGTATGACGGATACGCAGTATTTT,.,TRBV29-1,TRBJ2-3,.
CASSDTGNYGYTF,TGTGCCAGCAGTGACACCGGTAACTATGGCTACACCTTC,.,TRBV6-6,TRBJ1-2,.
CASSYSRKVEAFF,TGTGCCAGCAGTTATAGCCGGAAAGTTGAAGCTTTCTTT,.,TRBV6-5,TRBJ1-1,.
CASSRPTGGEAFF,TGTGCCAGCAGTCGACCCACAGGGGGAGAAGCTTTCTTT,TRBD1,TRBV12-3/TRBV12-4,TRBJ1-1,once
CSASGSGKAYEQYF,TGCAGTGCTAGCGGGTCCGGGAAAGCCTACGAGCAGTACTTC,.,TRBV20-1,TRBJ2-7,.
CASSQLAGAHNEQFF,TGTGCCAGCAGTCAACTAGCGGGGGCCCACAATGAGCAGTTCTTC,TRBD2,TRBV12-3/TRBV12-4,TRBJ2-1,many
CAISEGGADEQYF,TGTGCCATCAGTGAAGGCGGCGCCGACGAGCAGTACTTC,.,TRBV2,TRBJ2-7,.
CSARMVVETQYF,TGCAGTGCTAGGATGGTAGTAGAGACCCAGTACTTC,.,TRBV20-1,TRBJ2-5,few
CSVEGWTGGYGYTF,TGCAGCGTTGAAGGTTGGACAGGGGGCTATGGCTACACCTTC,TRBD1,TRBV29-1,TRBJ1-2,few
CASSSIIPGGEYGYTF,TGTGCCAGCAGCTCGATAATACCAGGGGGCGAGTATGGCTACACCTTC,TRBD1,TRBV13,TRBJ1-2,few
CASSLAGLAGLSEQFF,TGTGCCAGCAGCTTAGCGGGACTAGCGGGGCTGAGTGAGCAGTTCTTC,TRBD2,TRBV7-2,TRBJ2-1,once
CASSLVAGADEQFF,TGTGCCAGCAGTTTAGTAGCGGGAGCCGATGAGCAGTTCTTC,TRBD2,TRBV12-3/TRBV12-4,TRBJ2-1,.